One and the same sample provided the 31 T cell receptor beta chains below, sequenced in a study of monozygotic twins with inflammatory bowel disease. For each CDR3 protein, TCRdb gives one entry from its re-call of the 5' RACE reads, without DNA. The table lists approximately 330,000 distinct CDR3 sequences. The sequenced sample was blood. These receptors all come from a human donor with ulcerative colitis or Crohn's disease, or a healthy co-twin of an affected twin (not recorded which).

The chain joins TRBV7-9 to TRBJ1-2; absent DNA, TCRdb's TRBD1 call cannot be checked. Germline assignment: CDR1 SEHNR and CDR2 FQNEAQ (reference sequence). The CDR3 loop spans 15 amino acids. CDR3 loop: CASSPSRGNFNGYTF. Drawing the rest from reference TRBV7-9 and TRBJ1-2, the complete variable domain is DTGVSQNPRHKITKRGQNVTFRCDPISEHNRLYWYRQTLGQGPEFLTYFQNEAQLEKSRLLSDRFSAERPKGSFSTLEIQRTEQGDSAMYLCASSPSRGNFNGYTFGSGTRLTVV.

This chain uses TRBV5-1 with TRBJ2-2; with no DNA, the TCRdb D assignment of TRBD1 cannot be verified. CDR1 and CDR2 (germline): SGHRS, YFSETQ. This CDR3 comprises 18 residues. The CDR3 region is CASSSGQGRVMNTGELFF.

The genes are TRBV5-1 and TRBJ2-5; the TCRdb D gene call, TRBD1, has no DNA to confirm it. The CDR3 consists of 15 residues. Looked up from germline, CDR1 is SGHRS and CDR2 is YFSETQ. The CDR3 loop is CASSLEGTMRETQYF.

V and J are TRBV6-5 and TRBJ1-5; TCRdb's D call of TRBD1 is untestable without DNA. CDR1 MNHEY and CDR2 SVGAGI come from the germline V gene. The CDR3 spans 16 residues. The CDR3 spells CASSYSTGEGNQPQHF.

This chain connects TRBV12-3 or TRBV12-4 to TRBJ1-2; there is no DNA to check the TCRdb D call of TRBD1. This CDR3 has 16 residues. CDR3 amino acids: CASSLWDRGVDYGYTF.

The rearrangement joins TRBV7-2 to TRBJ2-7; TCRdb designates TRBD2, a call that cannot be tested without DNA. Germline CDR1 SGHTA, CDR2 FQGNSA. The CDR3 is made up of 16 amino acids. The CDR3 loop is CASSQPWASGIYEQYF.

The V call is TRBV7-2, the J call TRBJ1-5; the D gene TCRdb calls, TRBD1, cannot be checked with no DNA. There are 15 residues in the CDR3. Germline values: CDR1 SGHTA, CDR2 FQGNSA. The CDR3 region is CASSLASGQGQPQHF.

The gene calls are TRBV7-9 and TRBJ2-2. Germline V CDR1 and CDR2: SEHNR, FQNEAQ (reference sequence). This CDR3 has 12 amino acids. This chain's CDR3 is CASSLDPGELFF.

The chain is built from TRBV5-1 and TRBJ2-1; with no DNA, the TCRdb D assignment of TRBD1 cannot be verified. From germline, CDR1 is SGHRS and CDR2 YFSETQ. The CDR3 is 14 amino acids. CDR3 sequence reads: CASSLTGGYNEQFF.

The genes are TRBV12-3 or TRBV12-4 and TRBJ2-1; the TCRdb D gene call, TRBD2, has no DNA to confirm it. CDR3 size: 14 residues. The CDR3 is CASSFAQLANEQFF.

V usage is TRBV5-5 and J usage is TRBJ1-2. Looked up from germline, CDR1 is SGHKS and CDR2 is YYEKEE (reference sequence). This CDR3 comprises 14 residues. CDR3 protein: CASSLELVNYGYTF.

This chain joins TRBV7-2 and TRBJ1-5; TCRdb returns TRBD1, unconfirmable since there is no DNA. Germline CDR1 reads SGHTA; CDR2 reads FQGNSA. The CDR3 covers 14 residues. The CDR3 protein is CASSLRTGEQPQHF.

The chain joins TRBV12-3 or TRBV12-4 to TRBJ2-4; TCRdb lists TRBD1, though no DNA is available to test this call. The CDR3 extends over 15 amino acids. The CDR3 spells CASSPGQGEGNIQYF.

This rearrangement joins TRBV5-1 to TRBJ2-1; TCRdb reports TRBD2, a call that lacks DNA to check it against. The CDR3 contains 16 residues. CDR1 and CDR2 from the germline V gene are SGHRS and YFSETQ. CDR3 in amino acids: CASSLRGLAVGNEQFF. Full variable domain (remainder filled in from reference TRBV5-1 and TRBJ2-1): KAGVTQTPRYLIKTRGQQVTLSCSPISGHRSVSWYQQTPGQGLQFLFEYFSETQRNKGNFPGRFSGRQFSNSRSEMNVSTLELGDSALYLCASSLRGLAVGNEQFFGPGTRLTVL.

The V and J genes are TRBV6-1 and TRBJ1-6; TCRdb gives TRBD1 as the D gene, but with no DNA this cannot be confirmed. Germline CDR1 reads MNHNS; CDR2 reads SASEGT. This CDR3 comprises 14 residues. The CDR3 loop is CASCPTGANSPLHF.

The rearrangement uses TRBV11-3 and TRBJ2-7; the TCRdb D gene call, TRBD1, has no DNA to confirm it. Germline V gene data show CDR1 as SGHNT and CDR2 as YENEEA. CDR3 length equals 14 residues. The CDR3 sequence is CASRQGGLSYEQYF.

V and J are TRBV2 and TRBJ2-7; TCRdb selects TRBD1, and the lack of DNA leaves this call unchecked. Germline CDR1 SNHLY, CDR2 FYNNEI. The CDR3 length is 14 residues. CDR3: CASRQGSGEPEQYF. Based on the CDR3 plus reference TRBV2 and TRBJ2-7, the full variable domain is EPEVTQTPSHQVTQMGQEVILRCVPISNHLYFYWYRQILGQKVEFLVSFYNNEISEKSEIFDDQFSVERPDGSNFTLKIRSTKLEDSAMYFCASRQGSGEPEQYFGPGTRLTVT.

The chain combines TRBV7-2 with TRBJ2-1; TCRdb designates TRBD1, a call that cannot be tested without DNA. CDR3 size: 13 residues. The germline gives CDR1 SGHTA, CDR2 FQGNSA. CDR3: CASSFDRGNEQFF.

The CDR3 reads CATSLGAYDTGELFF. The V gene is TRBV15, the J gene TRBJ2-2; TCRdb designates TRBD1, a call that cannot be tested without DNA. CDR1 is LNHNV, CDR2 YYDKDF, per germline (reference sequence). The CDR3 extends over 15 amino acids. Variable domain in full (rest from reference TRBV15 and TRBJ2-2): DAMVIQNPRYQVTQFGKPVTLSCSQTLNHNVMYWYQQKSSQAPKLLFHYYDKDFNNEADTPDNFQSRRPNTSFCFLDIRSPGLGDTAMYLCATSLGAYDTGELFFGEGSRLTVL.

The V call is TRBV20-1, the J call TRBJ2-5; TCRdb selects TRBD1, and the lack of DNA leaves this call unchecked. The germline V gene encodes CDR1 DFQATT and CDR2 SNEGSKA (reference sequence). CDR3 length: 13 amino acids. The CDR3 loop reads CSASRDTQETQYF.

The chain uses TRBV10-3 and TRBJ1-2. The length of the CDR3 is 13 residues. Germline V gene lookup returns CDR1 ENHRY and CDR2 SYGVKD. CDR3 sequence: CAISESMDGGYTF.

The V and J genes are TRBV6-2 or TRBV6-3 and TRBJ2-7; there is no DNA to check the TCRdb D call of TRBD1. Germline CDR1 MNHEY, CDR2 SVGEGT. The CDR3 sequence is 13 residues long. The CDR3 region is CASSHPGDYEQYF.

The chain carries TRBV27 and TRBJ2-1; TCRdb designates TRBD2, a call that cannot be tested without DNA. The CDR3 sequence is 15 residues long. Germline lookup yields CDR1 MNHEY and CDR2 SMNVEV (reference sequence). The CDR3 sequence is CASSSHRAGENEQFF.

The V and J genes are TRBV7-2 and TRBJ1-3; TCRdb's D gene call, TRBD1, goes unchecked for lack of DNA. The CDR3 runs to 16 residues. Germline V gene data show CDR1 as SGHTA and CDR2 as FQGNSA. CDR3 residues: CASSGRTGSSGNTIYF.

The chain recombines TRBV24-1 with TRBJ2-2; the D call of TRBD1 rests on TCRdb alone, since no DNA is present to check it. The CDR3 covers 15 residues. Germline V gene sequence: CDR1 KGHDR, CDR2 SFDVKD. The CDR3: CATRAGTVSTGELFF.

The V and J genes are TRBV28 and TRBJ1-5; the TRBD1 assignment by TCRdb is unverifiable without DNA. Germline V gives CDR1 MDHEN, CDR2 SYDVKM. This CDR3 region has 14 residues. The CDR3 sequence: CASSTGGYRQPQHF.

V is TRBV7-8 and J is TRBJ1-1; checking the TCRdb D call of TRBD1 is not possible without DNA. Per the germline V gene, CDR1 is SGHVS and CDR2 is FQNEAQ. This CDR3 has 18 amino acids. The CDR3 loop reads CASNLLMRGIGGNTEAFF.

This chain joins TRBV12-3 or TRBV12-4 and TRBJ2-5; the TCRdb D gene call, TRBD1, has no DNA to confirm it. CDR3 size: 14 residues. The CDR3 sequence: CASRSRQGRETQYF.

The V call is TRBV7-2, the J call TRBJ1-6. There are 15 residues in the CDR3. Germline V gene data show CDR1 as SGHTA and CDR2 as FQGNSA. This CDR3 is CASSLGSQYNSPLHF.

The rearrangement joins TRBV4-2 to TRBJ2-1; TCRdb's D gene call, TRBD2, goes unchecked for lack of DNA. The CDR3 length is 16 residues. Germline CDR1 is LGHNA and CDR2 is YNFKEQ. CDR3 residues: CASSQGLAGGDNEQFF.

CDR3 residues: CAWSTSVNQPQHF. The J gene is TRBJ1-5, the V gene TRBV30. CDR1 and CDR2 from the germline V gene are GTSNPN and SVGIG (reference sequence). This CDR3 is 13 amino acids long. Together with reference TRBV30 and TRBJ1-5, the CDR3 gives the full variable domain: SQTIHQWPATLVQPVGSPLSLECTVEGTSNPNLYWYRQAAGRGLQLLFYSVGIGQISSEVPQNLSASRPQDRQFILSSKKLLLSDSGFYLCAWSTSVNQPQHFGDGTRLSIL.